The 29 T cell receptor beta chains reported below all come from one sample, sequenced in a study of CD4+ T cells in melanoma. Generated by immunoSEQ multiplex PCR, the TCRdb table keeps only in-frame clones and is missing some. The table lists 55,000 or so clones, about 70% of them singletons. The sample consisted of tumor tissue. The receptor source for this set is a human donor with melanoma.

V is TRBV7-9 and J is TRBJ2-7, with D hard to call. V shed 1 base and J shed 3 bases, with 7 bases lying between them. The CDR3 is made up of 13 amino acids. Germline values: CDR1 SEHNR, CDR2 FQNEAQ (reference sequence). The CDR3 reads CASSLGIFYEQYF. In nucleotides, the CDR3 is TGTGCCAGCAGCTTAGGGATCTTCTACGAGCAGTACTTC.

The CDR3 spells CASSSGTLIYNEQFF. CDR3 nucleotide sequence: TGTGCCAGCAGCTCCGGGACCCTCATTTACAATGAGCAGTTCTTC. The V and J genes are TRBV9 and TRBJ2-1; D is tentatively TRBD1 or TRBD2 (5 bases each). Germline CDR1 and CDR2: SGDLS and YYNGEE. The CDR3 contains 15 residues. V lost 4 bases, J lost 4 bases, and 15 bases lay in between. Based on the CDR3 plus reference TRBV9 and TRBJ2-1, the full variable domain is DSGVTQTPKHLITATGQRVTLRCSPRSGDLSVYWYQQSLDQGLQFLIQYYNGEERAKGNILERFSAQQFPDLHSELNLSSLELGDSALYFCASSSGTLIYNEQFFGPGTRLTVL.

The chain recombines TRBV7-3 with TRBJ1-4, with 7 bases matching TRBD1. This CDR3 region has 12 residues. Germline CDR1 reads SGHTA; CDR2 reads FQGTGA. The V gene end was trimmed by 6 bases and the J gene end by 11 bases; junction bases not matched to a gene: 6. In DNA form, the CDR3 reads TGTGCCAGCAGTAGAGACAGGGTGAAACTGTTTTTT. Translating gives CASSRDRVKLFF. Using reference TRBV7-3 and TRBJ1-4 for the parts outside the CDR3, the full variable domain is GAGVSQTPSNKVTEKGKYVELRCDPISGHTALYWYRQSLGQGPEFLIYFQGTGAADDSGLPNDRFFAVRPEGSVSTLKIQRTERGDSAVYLCASSRDRVKLFFGSGTQLSVL.

The chain recombines TRBV6-6 with TRBJ1-1, with D unclear. The V gene's germline CDR1 is MNHNY and CDR2 SVGAGI (reference sequence). CDR3 length: 12 amino acids. V lost 6 bases to trimming and J lost 7 bases, with 12 bases between them. In nucleotides, the CDR3 is TGTGCCAGCAGCCCCCCCGACGGTGAAGCTTTCTTT. Its translation is CASSPPDGEAFF.

The rearrangement links TRBV7-9 to TRBJ2-1, with 7 bases that match TRBD2. Germline CDR1 reads SEHNR; CDR2 reads FQNEAQ (reference sequence). This CDR3 has 16 amino acids. V was pared by 3 bases and J by 1 base, with 6 bases of the junction left unmatched. CDR3 in amino acids: CASSFWAGVSYNEQFF. CDR3 bases: TGTGCCAGCAGCTTCTGGGCGGGGGTATCCTACAATGAGCAGTTCTTC.

The chain links TRBV27 to TRBJ2-7, with no clear D. The CDR3 has 14 amino acids. Germline CDR1 reads MNHEY; CDR2 reads SMNVEV (reference sequence). The V gene lost 0 bases and the J gene lost 0 bases, with 6 bases spanning the gap. Here the CDR3 reads CASSLSPGSYEQYF. The CDR3 bases are TGTGCCAGCAGTTTATCCCCCGGCTCCTACGAGCAGTACTTC.

The chain uses TRBV4-3 and TRBJ2-1; D remains ambiguous. Per the germline V gene, CDR1 is LGHNA and CDR2 is YSLEER. The CDR3 is made up of 14 amino acids. V was shortened by 0 bases and J by 4 bases, with 7 bases between the two germline ends. In nucleotides, the CDR3 is TGCGCCAGCAGCCAAGATTATACGTACAATGAGCAGTTCTTC. Protein: CASSQDYTYNEQFF.

This clone was seen more than once but under ten times. The rearrangement uses TRBV7-9 and TRBJ1-1; no reliable D call. V gave up 6 bases and J gave up 0 bases, with 14 bases separating them. The length of the CDR3 is 15 residues. Germline V CDR1 and CDR2: SEHNR, FQNEAQ (reference sequence). The CDR3 spells CASSRSDRVNTEAFF. The CDR3 DNA sequence: TGTGCCAGCAGTCGTTCCGATCGAGTGAACACTGAAGCTTTCTTT.

The sample holds a few counts of this clone. CDR3 coding DNA: TGCGCCAGCAGCCAGGGACAGAATAATGAAAAACTGTTTTTT. Its protein is CASSQGQNNEKLFF. The V gene is TRBV4-1, the J gene TRBJ1-4; 7 nucleotides align to TRBD1. This CDR3 has 14 residues. V shed 3 bases and J 4 bases; nucleotides not matched to a gene: 2. Germline values: CDR1 MGHRA, CDR2 YSYEKL.

The chain uses TRBV4-1 and TRBJ1-4; possibly TRBD1 for D (6 bases). V dropped 1 base and J dropped 8 bases, with 20 bases sitting between them. CDR3 length: 17 amino acids. Germline lookup yields CDR1 MGHRA and CDR2 YSYEKL. The CDR3 nucleotides are TGCGCCAGCAGCCAAGCCCCCCCAGGGGCGGGAGGAGAAAAACTGTTTTTT. Amino acid sequence: CASSQAPPGAGGEKLFF.

The rearrangement joins TRBV11-3 to TRBJ1-1; possibly TRBD1 for D (6 bases). Germline-derived CDR1 and CDR2 are SGHNT and YENEEA. V dropped 4 bases and J dropped 6 bases, with 24 bases sitting between them. The CDR3 covers 17 residues. CDR3 loop: CASSYSGVLFLSSEAFF. The CDR3 DNA follows: TGTGCCAGCAGCTACTCAGGGGTATTATTTCTTTCGTCTGAAGCTTTCTTT.

The chain combines TRBV18 with TRBJ1-1, with 8 nucleotides matching TRBD1. CDR1 and CDR2 (germline): KGHSH, LQKENI. This CDR3 comprises 15 residues. V was pared by 4 bases and J by 1 base, with 5 bases of the junction left unmatched. The CDR3 nucleotides are TGTGCCAGCTCACTCGGACAGGGTCCGAACACTGAAGCTTTCTTT. Amino acid sequence: CASSLGQGPNTEAFF.

The chain has TRBV7-2 and TRBJ1-1; D perhaps matches TRBD1 (6 bases). The V end was cut by 1 base, the J end by 1 base, with 10 bases between. CDR1 is SGHTA and CDR2 is FQGNSA in the germline V gene. CDR3 length: 15 residues. In DNA form, the CDR3 reads TGTGCCAGCAGCTTAGGGGGGCCCTCGAACACTGAAGCTTTCTTT. It translates to CASSLGGPSNTEAFF.

V usage is TRBV5-4 and J usage is TRBJ1-5, with 8 bases that match TRBD1. V shed 4 bases, J shed 3 bases, and the junction held 9 bases outside the gene matches. The CDR3 has 16 residues. The V gene's germline CDR1 is SGHNT and CDR2 YYREEE (reference sequence). The CDR3 nucleotides are TGTGCCAGCAGCAAAGACAGGGGTCGGCTCAATCAGCCCCAGCATTTT. Translating gives CASSKDRGRLNQPQHF.

V and J are TRBV2 and TRBJ1-6, with TRBD1 matching over 11 bases. Unmatched junction bases numbered 6, after V lost 5 bases and J lost 9 bases. The CDR3 is 15 amino acids. Germline CDR1 is SNHLY and CDR2 is FYNNEI. The CDR3 is CASSSGQGAFSPLHF. The DNA for the CDR3 is TGTGCCAGCAGTTCCGGACAGGGGGCATTTTCACCCCTCCACTTT.

This chain connects TRBV2 to TRBJ1-2; the D gene is possibly TRBD1 (6 bases). CDR1 SNHLY and CDR2 FYNNEI come from the germline V gene. This CDR3 contains 14 residues. V was clipped by 8 bases and J by 8 bases, with 21 bases between them. The CDR3 loop is CASQEADRIFGYTF. In nucleotides, the CDR3 is TGTGCCAGCCAAGAGGCGGACAGAATATTCGGCTACACCTTC.

A word on this clone: Distinct nucleotide sequences in the sample also encode this CDR3. This rearrangement joins TRBV7-8 to TRBJ2-7; D gene ambiguous. V lost 1 base and J 0 bases, leaving 7 bases between the germline ends. Per germline, CDR1 SGHVS and CDR2 FQNEAQ. The CDR3 contains 14 residues. DNA for the CDR3: TGTGCCAGCAGCTTAGATCAGAGCTCCTACGAGCAGTACTTC. Its translation: CASSLDQSSYEQYF.

By share, this clone counts as medium-sized. This rearrangement joins TRBV19 to TRBJ1-1, with a possible D match to TRBD1 (5 bases). Germline values: CDR1 LNHDA, CDR2 SQIVND (reference sequence). With 7 bases removed from V and 5 bases from J, the gap between germline ends came to 14 bases. The CDR3 consists of 13 residues. The CDR3 region is CASTRGGRTEAFF. CDR3 bases: TGTGCCAGTACTAGGGGCGGACGGACTGAAGCTTTCTTT.

The V and J genes are TRBV29-1 and TRBJ1-2, with unresolved D. The CDR3 covers 14 residues. The V end lost 2 bases, the J end lost 4 bases, and 14 bases lay between the germline ends. CDR1 and CDR2 from the germline V gene are SQVTM and ANQGSEA. DNA of the CDR3: TGCAGCGTTGAACAGATTATGGGGTCCTATGGCTACACCTTC. Protein product: CSVEQIMGSYGYTF.

The chain is built from TRBV7-2 and TRBJ2-3; 12 bases align to TRBD2. The germline V gene has CDR1 SGHTA and CDR2 FQGNSA. The CDR3 runs to 19 residues. After removal of 0 bases from V and 3 bases from J, the junction contained 10 bases not matched to a gene. CDR3 nucleotide sequence: TGTGCCAGCAGCTTAGCGGGACTAGCGGGCCCTCCGGGAACAGATACGCAGTATTTT. Translating gives CASSLAGLAGPPGTDTQYF. The variable domain in full, completed from reference TRBV7-2 and TRBJ2-3, reads GAGVSQSPSNKVTEKGKDVELRCDPISGHTALYWYRQSLGQGLEFLIYFQGNSAPDKSGLPSDRFSAERTGGSVSTLTIQRTQQEDSAVYLCASSLAGLAGPPGTDTQYFGPGTRLTVL.

V gene TRBV28 combines with J gene TRBJ2-7; D is ambiguous. The CDR3 loop spans 13 amino acids. Trimming stripped 4 bases from V and 0 bases from J, with 7 bases between. CDR1 MDHEN and CDR2 SYDVKM come from the germline V gene. CDR3: CASSSPNSYEQYF. The CDR3 bases are TGTGCCAGCAGTTCCCCGAACTCCTACGAGCAGTACTTC.

The chain employs TRBV7-2 and TRBJ1-6; 8 nucleotides agree with TRBD1. The CDR3 is 19 residues long. Unmatched junction bases numbered 19, after V lost 5 bases and J lost 7 bases. Germline V lookup: CDR1 SGHTA, CDR2 FQGNSA. The CDR3: CASSRGQGVEERRNSPLHF. In DNA form, the CDR3 reads TGTGCCAGCAGCCGCGGACAGGGAGTAGAAGAAAGGAGAAATTCACCCCTCCACTTT.

The rearrangement links TRBV27 to TRBJ2-7; maybe TRBD1 (6 bases). There are 15 residues in the CDR3. Germline CDR1 MNHEY, CDR2 SMNVEV (reference sequence). The V gene lost 4 bases and the J gene lost 1 base, with 14 bases spanning the gap. The CDR3 nucleotides are TGTGCCAGCAGTTCCGGGACACTTATTTCCTACGAGCAGTACTTC. This encodes CASSSGTLISYEQYF.

The chain recombines TRBV11-2 with TRBJ1-2; 11 nucleotides line up with TRBD1. CDR1 is SGHAT, CDR2 FQNNGV, per germline. CDR3 length: 18 residues. J was trimmed by 6 bases and V by 1 base; bases with no gene match: 13. CDR3 bases: TGTGCCAGCAGCTTAGGTTGGACAGGGGGCCTCAGGCGACATGGCTACACCTTC. Protein sequence: CASSLGWTGGLRRHGYTF.

The genes are TRBV7-9 and TRBJ1-5; 7 bases align to TRBD1. The junction had 8 bases not matched to a gene; V was cut back by 6 bases and J by 6 bases. CDR3 size: 14 residues. The V gene's germline CDR1 is SEHNR and CDR2 FQNEAQ (reference sequence). The CDR3 reads CASRDDRETQPQHF. DNA of the CDR3: TGTGCCAGCAGAGATGACAGGGAAACTCAGCCCCAGCATTTT.

The rearrangement uses TRBV6-5 and TRBJ1-1; 9 nucleotides match TRBD1. The germline V gene has CDR1 MNHEY and CDR2 SVGAGI. The V segment lost 7 bases and the J segment 1 base; nucleotides outside the gene matches: 7. This CDR3 region has 15 residues. Written as DNA, the CDR3 is TGTGCCAGCAAGATAACGGGACAGGGGAACACTGAAGCTTTCTTT. This sequence encodes CASKITGQGNTEAFF.

This chain connects TRBV9 to TRBJ1-1; the match to TRBD1 covers 7 bases. The CDR3 is made up of 16 amino acids. Germline V gives CDR1 SGDLS, CDR2 YYNGEE. V lost 3 bases and J lost 1; bases outside the gene matches: 9. In DNA form, the CDR3 reads TGTGCCAGCAGCGAGAGGGGGGGGGACAGGAACACTGAAGCTTTCTTT. Protein sequence: CASSERGGDRNTEAFF. Supplemented by reference TRBV9 and TRBJ1-1, the full variable domain reads DSGVTQTPKHLITATGQRVTLRCSPRSGDLSVYWYQQSLDQGLQFLIQYYNGEERAKGNILERFSAQQFPDLHSELNLSSLELGDSALYFCASSERGGDRNTEAFFGQGTRLTVV.

The rearrangement uses TRBV6-6 and TRBJ2-3; D unclear. Deletions cut 2 bases from V and 4 bases from J, with 1 base between. This CDR3 spans 11 amino acids. Germline V lookup: CDR1 MNHNY, CDR2 SVGAGI (reference sequence). CDR3 DNA sequence: TGTGCCAGCAGTTACGCAGATACGCAGTATTTT. Translating gives CASSYADTQYF.

The chain is built from TRBV18 and TRBJ1-4; tentative D call: TRBD1 (5 bases). CDR1 KGHSH and CDR2 LQKENI come from the germline V gene. The length of the CDR3 is 13 residues. V lost 3 bases, J lost 7 bases, and 9 bases lay in between. The CDR3 bases are TGTGCCAGCTCACCCCAGGGTAGTGAAAAACTGTTTTTT. It yields the protein CASSPQGSEKLFF.